This TCR beta chain emerged from a study of cytomegalovirus exposure and HLA in healthy donors. This CDR3 has 14 residues. The V end was cut by 4 bases, the J end by 2 bases, with 8 bases between. CDR1 is KGHSH and CDR2 is LQKENI in the germline V gene. The PCR used 60 Vbeta and 13 Jbeta primers. Clones were sequenced by immunoSEQ multiplex PCR, and TCRdb holds only the in-frame ones, with some missing. The table lists 110,000 or so clones, around 15% of them singletons. The clonotype originates from a female donor in good health and CMV-seronegative. The chain is built from TRBV18 and TRBJ2-2, with a weak D call TRBD1 (6 bases). The sample consisted of PBMCs. The CDR3 DNA reads as TGTGCCAGCTCACAGGGGACAAACACCGGGGAGCTGTTTTTT. Protein: CASSQGTNTGELFF.